Described below is a single TCR beta chain sequence and its context. This CDR3 has 11 amino acids. Germline values: CDR1 MNHEY, CDR2 SMNVEV (reference sequence). V lost 6 bases to trimming and J lost 4 bases, with 6 bases between them. The assay was immunoSEQ multiplex PCR, and TCRdb's table has in-frame clones only and misses some. The top ten clones hold around a quarter of a sample with approximately 69,000 clones, over 65% of them seen once. This entry belongs to a study of T cell responses to AZD1222 COVID-19 vaccine. This chain links TRBV27 with TRBJ1-2; a possible D gene is TRBD1 (5 bases). Material: peripheral blood, obtained 28 days after the second AZD1222 dose. The clonotype was recovered from an adult who received the AZD1222 COVID-19 vaccine. The CDR3 nucleotides are TGTGCCAGCAGAACAGGCTATGGCTACACCTTC. Translation gives CASRTGYGYTF.